This T cell receptor (beta chain) was profiled in a study of blood T cell repertoires in COVID-19. About the study: Researchers got acute and convalescent COVID-19 samples from the United States, Italy and Spain. PBMCs, B-cell-depleted T cells, or T cells provided the cDNA or gDNA that made up the material.

Under the authors' procedure: Amplification of reference gene primers was used by the study to estimate nucleated cell counts. Method: immunoSEQ multiplex PCR; TCRdb's copy keeps in-frame clones and lacks some. The V and J calls and clone size are taken from that table; D and trimming were inferred from the DNA. The top ten clones hold 6% to 9.5% of a sample with roughly 200,000 clones, about 85% of them seen once. The CDR3 has 15 residues. Deletions cut 0 bases from V and 6 bases from J, with 15 bases between. The germline V gene encodes CDR1 MNHEY and CDR2 SMNVEV (reference sequence). This clone occurred a few times.

The chain links TRBV27 to TRBJ2-7; no clear D gene. The sequence was obtained from an elderly woman with acute or convalescent COVID-19. Sequenced: peripheral blood. CDR3 loop: CASSLSRYPNGEQYF. CDR3 DNA sequence: TGTGCCAGCAGTTTATCTCGGTATCCCAATGGCGAGCAGTACTTC.